The 9 T cell receptor beta chains below come from one sample, sequenced in a study of T cell clonotyping in hematopoietic cell transplantation. Generated by immunoSEQ multiplex PCR, the TCRdb table keeps only in-frame clones and is missing some. The table includes around 28,000 clones, 85% to 95% detected once. The time point denotes: recipient sample about 28 days before transplant, after cytoreduction. The material sequenced was peripheral blood mononuclear cells, taken before stem cell transplant. These receptors were obtained from a man aged 50 to 59 with acute myeloid leukemia. Some clones in this sample may be carry-over from other donors' samples.

V usage is TRBV4-3 and J usage is TRBJ2-3; 8 positions agree with TRBD2. The CDR3 contains 14 residues. The V and J ends lost 3 bases and 4 bases, in that order; junction bases with no gene match: 3. Looked up from germline, CDR1 is LGHNA and CDR2 is YSLEER. For the CDR3, the DNA is TGCGCCAGCAGCCAGAGACTAGCGTCAGATACGCAGTATTTT. Residues: CASSQRLASDTQYF.

The gene calls are TRBV4-3 and TRBJ2-7; D is unclear. V shed 0 bases and J shed 2 bases, with 11 bases lying between them. CDR1 is LGHNA and CDR2 is YSLEER in the germline V gene. The CDR3 is 15 amino acids. In nucleotides, the CDR3 is TGCGCCAGCAGCCAAGATCACCGAACGGCCTACGAGCAGTACTTC. Translating gives CASSQDHRTAYEQYF.

The chain combines TRBV7-9 with TRBJ2-1, with D unclear. The CDR3 has 13 residues. Trimming left V 3 bases short and J 8 bases short, with 11 bases between. Looked up from germline, CDR1 is SEHNR and CDR2 is FQNEAQ (reference sequence). The CDR3 sequence is CASSFNPIDEQFF. Here the CDR3 DNA reads TGTGCCAGCAGCTTTAACCCGATAGATGAGCAGTTCTTC.

J is TRBJ2-7 and V is TRBV10-2; 7 bases map to TRBD1. The CDR3 sequence is 15 residues long. The J segment lost 1 base and the V segment lost 8 bases, leaving 11 bases of the junction unmatched. Germline V gene lookup returns CDR1 WSHSY and CDR2 SAAADI. In nucleotides, the CDR3 is TGCGCCAGCGGGTCCTACAACAGGGGATCCTACGAGCAGTACTTC. This sequence encodes CASGSYNRGSYEQYF.

The V gene is TRBV29-1, the J gene TRBJ2-1; no reliable D call. The V end was cut by 3 bases, the J end by 5 bases, with 11 bases between. Germline-derived CDR1 and CDR2 are SQVTM and ANQGSEA. The CDR3 has 13 residues. The CDR3 region has the DNA TGCAGCGTTGACTCAGCGTGGGACAATGAGCAGTTCTTC. Protein product: CSVDSAWDNEQFF.

This clone was picked up one time. The rearrangement joins TRBV5-1 to TRBJ1-1; 7 bases map to TRBD1. Germline CDR1 SGHRS, CDR2 YFSETQ. The CDR3 loop spans 16 amino acids. The V and J ends lost 3 bases and 0 bases, in that order; junction bases with no gene match: 8. Here the CDR3 reads CASSSMTGTLNTEAFF. For the CDR3, the DNA is TGCGCCAGCAGCTCTATGACAGGGACGTTGAACACTGAAGCTTTCTTT.

The rearrangement uses TRBV5-1 and TRBJ2-3, with 10 positions matching TRBD1. In germline, CDR1 is SGHRS, CDR2 YFSETQ. Trimming removed 1 base from V and 4 bases from J; junction bases left unmatched: 3. The CDR3 contains 15 residues. Here the CDR3 reads CASSLWDRGPDTQYF. The DNA of the CDR3 is TGCGCCAGCAGCTTGTGGGACAGGGGCCCAGATACGCAGTATTTT.

The rearrangement joins TRBV11-2 to TRBJ1-2; the D is unclear. The V end was cut by 1 base, the J end by 6 bases, with 6 bases between. The length of the CDR3 is 12 residues. Germline lookup yields CDR1 SGHAT and CDR2 FQNNGV. The CDR3 DNA sequence: TGTGCCAGCAGCTTAGGAGGGAATGGCTACACCTTC. This translates into CASSLGGNGYTF.

This sequence joins TRBV10-3 and TRBJ1-6; perhaps TRBD1 as D (5 bases). CDR3 length: 14 residues. Germline-derived CDR1 and CDR2 are ENHRY and SYGVKD. Trimming cost V 6 bases and J 14 bases, with 20 bases left between them. Here the CDR3 reads CAIRVDSPRGALHF. The CDR3 DNA sequence: TGTGCCATCAGGGTTGACAGCCCCCGAGGGGCCCTCCACTTT.